This T cell receptor beta chain was sequenced during a study of T cell responses to AZD1222 COVID-19 vaccine. Findings and caveats of the study: Clonal diversity was possibly underestimated, and white British individuals and females predominated among donors. Dominant CD4 TCR responses targeted spike regions 160-218 and 743-854. Reportedly, close to half of spike-specific TCRs are directed against unmutated variant regions.

The CDR3 contains 14 residues. CDR1 and CDR2 from the germline V gene are SGHNT and YYREEE (reference sequence). Trimming took 9 bases from V and 3 from J, leaving 16 bases between them. As for this clone: Antigen specificity is unknown.

Only in-frame clones appear in the TCRdb table, and some are missing; sequencing was by immunoSEQ multiplex PCR. The profile shows some 81,000 clones, just over 90% of them singletons. J is TRBJ2-1 and V is TRBV5-4; D is perhaps TRBD2 (6 bases). The source is an adult who received the AZD1222 COVID-19 vaccine. Sequences were derived from peripheral blood, sampled 28 days after the second AZD1222 dose. The CDR3, as DNA: TGTGCCATCCCGGGACTGGGGCACTACAATGAGCAGTTCTTC. The encoded protein is CAIPGLGHYNEQFF.